Shown below are 25 T cell receptor beta chains from a single sample sequenced in a study of blood T cells in healthy people across ages. Alongside a J-beta primer mix, a sample-barcoded 5' primer served in a second PCR lasting about 7 to 12 cycles. Each CDR3 protein is one row after TCRdb ran MiXCR on the 5' RACE reads. Among around 900,000 distinct CDR3 sequences listed, roughly 51% were seen once. Specimen: blood. Receptor source: a woman aged 55 to 70 in good health.

The chain employs TRBV7-9 and TRBJ2-1, with D uncertain. V was trimmed by 10 bases and J by 7 bases, leaving 11 bases between them. CDR1 and CDR2 (germline): SEHNR, FQNEAQ (reference sequence). This CDR3 has 11 residues. CDR3 loop: CAKDRVNEQFF. Written as DNA, the CDR3 is TGTGCCAAGGATAGGGTAAATGAGCAGTTCTTC.

Points on this clonotype: The conserved closing phenylalanine or tryptophan is absent in this CDR3, likely reflecting a read error. V gene TRBV19 combines with J gene TRBJ1-5; 9 nucleotides match TRBD1. J gave up 9 bases and V 10 bases, and 13 bases lay outside the gene matches. Germline values: CDR1 LNHDA, CDR2 SQIVND (reference sequence). The CDR3 runs to 14 residues. The CDR3 bases are TGTGCCACCCAGGCGGGACAGGGAACGTGGCCCCAGCATTTG. It specifies CATQAGQGTWPQHL.

Turning to this clonotype: Possible read error: a much larger clone is one base away. The J gene is TRBJ2-1, the V gene TRBV6-5, with 8 bases identical to TRBD1. The CDR3 extends over 16 amino acids. Per germline, CDR1 MNHEY and CDR2 SVGAGI. The CDR3 region is CAGSYVPDRGGNEQFF. CDR3 DNA sequence: TGTGCCGGCAGTTACGTCCCAGACAGGGGCGGCAATGAGCAGTTCTTC.

This clonotype was picked up a small number of times. The chain has TRBV5-4 and TRBJ2-1, with 7 bases aligning to TRBD1. The CDR3 sequence is 14 residues long. Germline V lookup: CDR1 SGHNT, CDR2 YYREEE (reference sequence). V lost 2 bases, J lost 5 bases, and 4 bases stayed unmatched. The CDR3: CASSLRTGDNEQFF. CDR3 nucleotide sequence: TGTGCCAGCAGCTTAAGGACAGGAGACAATGAGCAGTTCTTC.

This rearrangement joins TRBV5-5 to TRBJ2-5; D is possibly TRBD2 (7 bases). Germline V gene sequence: CDR1 SGHKS, CDR2 YYEKEE (reference sequence). The CDR3 is 14 amino acids. V was pared by 3 bases and J by 4 bases, with 13 bases between. The CDR3 spells CASSWGGTLETQYF. The CDR3 DNA follows: TGTGCCAGCAGCTGGGGGGGGACATTAGAGACCCAGTACTTC. Variable domain in full (rest from reference TRBV5-5 and TRBJ2-5): DAGVTQSPTHLIKTRGQQVTLRCSPISGHKSVSWYQQVLGQGPQFIFQYYEKEERGRGNFPDRFSARQFPNYSSELNVNALLLGDSALYLCASSWGGTLETQYFGPGTRLLVL.

The chain has TRBV7-9 and TRBJ2-7, with D possibly TRBD1 on 6 matching bases. The CDR3 has 15 amino acids. Germline V CDR1 and CDR2: SEHNR, FQNEAQ (reference sequence). Trimming stripped 0 bases from V and 2 bases from J, with 11 bases between. The CDR3 loop is CASSLATGRTYEQYF. The CDR3 bases are TGTGCCAGCAGCTTAGCGACAGGTAGAACCTACGAGCAGTACTTC.

This clonotype has more than one count but fewer than ten. V is TRBV12-3 or TRBV12-4 and J is TRBJ2-2; TRBD1 agrees at 7 bases. The CDR3 length is 16 residues. With 6 bases clipped from V and 0 bases from J, the junction kept 7 bases outside the gene matches. Here the CDR3 reads CASRSRQGANTGELFF. The DNA of the CDR3 is TGTGCCAGCAGATCGAGACAGGGAGCGAACACCGGGGAGCTGTTTTTT.

The chain is built from TRBV2 and TRBJ1-5, with 7 positions matching TRBD1. Germline V lookup: CDR1 SNHLY, CDR2 FYNNEI. The CDR3 is 14 amino acids. The J segment lost 7 bases and the V segment lost 6 bases, leaving 9 bases of the junction unmatched. CDR3 loop: CASRREQGSQPQHF. The CDR3 bases are TGTGCCAGCAGGAGGGAACAGGGGAGCCAGCCCCAGCATTTT.

J is TRBJ2-5 and V is TRBV5-4; TRBD1 aligns across 8 bases. Gene TRBJ2-1 matches the end of the DNA better, so the J call may be wrong. The CDR3 loop spans 17 amino acids. Germline CDR1 SGHNT, CDR2 YYREEE (reference sequence). The chain's CDR3 is CASSPGSLRQGPETQFF. The CDR3 nucleotides are TGTGCCAGCAGCCCCGGGTCCCTACGACAGGGGCCTGAGACCCAGTTCTTC.

J is TRBJ2-3 and V is TRBV4-2; D is undetermined. This CDR3 region has 13 residues. Trimming took off 4 bases at V and 8 bases at J, with 13 bases between the two ends. Germline V gene lookup returns CDR1 LGHNA and CDR2 YNFKEQ. The CDR3 is CASSPTLESTQYF. As DNA, the CDR3 is TGTGCCAGCAGCCCCACCCTGGAGAGTACGCAGTATTTT.

The CDR3: CATSRDRGGVYEQYF. CDR3 coding DNA: TGTGCCACCAGCAGAGATCGGGGGGGTGTCTACGAGCAGTACTTC. The chain links TRBV15 to TRBJ2-7, with 8 nucleotides matching TRBD2. Germline V gene data show CDR1 as LNHNV and CDR2 as YYDKDF (reference sequence). V gave up 0 bases and J gave up 3 bases; unmatched junction bases: 4. This CDR3 has 15 amino acids. Using reference TRBV15 and TRBJ2-7 for the parts outside the CDR3, the full variable domain is DAMVIQNPRYQVTQFGKPVTLSCSQTLNHNVMYWYQQKSSQAPKLLFHYYDKDFNNEADTPDNFQSRRPNTSFCFLDIRSPGLGDTAMYLCATSRDRGGVYEQYFGPGTRLTVT.

The chain couples TRBV28 to TRBJ1-2; perhaps TRBD1 as D (5 bases). The CDR3 length is 14 residues. Trimming shortened V by 2 bases and J by 8 bases, and 15 bases separated the two germline ends. The V gene's germline CDR1 is MDHEN and CDR2 SYDVKM. CDR3 DNA: TGTGCCAGCAGTTTAGATATCGTGGGGCCGGGCTACACCTTC. Its translation: CASSLDIVGPGYTF.

This chain uses TRBV10-3 with TRBJ2-2, with D perhaps TRBD2 (6 bases). With 3 bases removed from V and 5 bases from J, the gap between germline ends came to 13 bases. The length of the CDR3 is 15 residues. Germline V gives CDR1 ENHRY, CDR2 SYGVKD. Here the CDR3 reads CAISDQGGITGELFF. The CDR3 nucleotides are TGTGCCATCAGTGACCAAGGAGGGATAACCGGGGAGCTGTTTTTT.

This chain connects TRBV18 to TRBJ2-5; TRBD1 matches 8 bases. Germline CDR1 KGHSH, CDR2 LQKENI. J lost 6 bases, V lost 5 bases, and 8 bases had no gene match. The CDR3 spans 14 residues. Here the CDR3 reads CASSIQGGVKTQYF. The CDR3 bases are TGTGCCAGCTCAATACAGGGGGGAGTGAAGACCCAGTACTTC.

The chain couples TRBV28 to TRBJ1-5; TRBD1 might be the D (5 bases). CDR3 length: 15 amino acids. V gave up 3 bases and J gave up 5 bases, with 14 bases separating them. Germline CDR1 and CDR2: MDHEN and SYDVKM. The CDR3 reads CASSLPGTRHQPQHF. CDR3 nucleotide sequence: TGTGCCAGCAGTTTGCCAGGGACCCGACATCAGCCCCAGCATTTT.

This clonotype was counted a few times. The J gene is TRBJ1-6, the V gene TRBV4-3; D remains unclear. The CDR3 sequence is 14 residues long. CDR1 is LGHNA, CDR2 YSLEER, per germline. Trimming removed 0 bases at V and 9 bases at J, with 9 bases between. CDR3 residues: CASSQESRLSPLHF. The CDR3 region has the DNA TGCGCCAGCAGCCAAGAGTCGAGGCTTTCACCCCTCCACTTT.

This clonotype was seen a few times. This chain uses TRBV27 with TRBJ2-5; perhaps TRBD2 as D (7 bases). The germline CDR1 and CDR2 sequences are MNHEY and SMNVEV (reference sequence). Trimming took 0 bases from V and 1 from J, leaving 21 bases between them. The CDR3 is made up of 19 amino acids. CDR3 coding DNA: TGTGCCAGCAGTTTATCCGGGGGGCGCTTCAACTTCGCCCAAGAGACCCAGTACTTC. It translates to CASSLSGGRFNFAQETQYF.

The V call is TRBV7-2, the J call TRBJ2-1, with D possibly being TRBD2 (5 bases). V was pared by 2 bases and J by 12 bases, with 17 bases between. The germline V gene encodes CDR1 SGHTA and CDR2 FQGNSA. The CDR3 loop spans 14 amino acids. The CDR3 protein is CASSLSSIGSAQFF. The CDR3, as DNA: TGTGCCAGCAGCTTATCCTCTATTGGGAGTGCGCAGTTCTTC. The full variable domain, its missing parts supplied by reference TRBV7-2 and TRBJ2-1, is GAGVSQSPSNKVTEKGKDVELRCDPISGHTALYWYRQSLGQGLEFLIYFQGNSAPDKSGLPSDRFSAERTGGSVSTLTIQRTQQEDSAVYLCASSLSSIGSAQFFGPGTRLTVL.

This clonotype was observed a handful of times. The J gene is TRBJ2-7, the V gene TRBV27; D call uncertain. Germline CDR1 is MNHEY and CDR2 is SMNVEV (reference sequence). Trimming removed 6 bases from V and 2 bases from J, with 20 bases in between. The CDR3 loop spans 16 amino acids. This CDR3 is CASSLRPPGAPYEQYF. In DNA form, the CDR3 reads TGTGCCAGCAGCCTACGGCCCCCAGGAGCACCCTACGAGCAGTACTTC.

The chain employs TRBV7-2 and TRBJ1-4; D unresolved. V gave up 5 bases and J gave up 1 base, with 11 bases separating them. The V gene's germline CDR1 is SGHTA and CDR2 FQGNSA. This CDR3 contains 15 residues. The CDR3 DNA is TGTGCCAGCAGCCTATACCCGAAAACTAATGAAAAACTGTTTTTT. As protein: CASSLYPKTNEKLFF.

This clonotype has a single count. This chain uses TRBV28 with TRBJ2-3; D is unclear. V was cut by 2 bases and J by 0 bases, with 6 bases left in between. The CDR3 runs 14 residues. Germline V gives CDR1 MDHEN, CDR2 SYDVKM. Written as DNA, the CDR3 is TGTGCCAGCAGTTTACGAATTAGCACAGATACGCAGTATTTT. Translated, it gives CASSLRISTDTQYF.

This clonotype was picked up a small number of times. The chain combines TRBV20-1 with TRBJ2-1; 12 positions agree with TRBD2. This CDR3 region has 14 residues. The V and J ends lost 6 bases and 8 bases, in that order; junction bases with no gene match: 8. Germline assignment: CDR1 DFQATT and CDR2 SNEGSKA (reference sequence). DNA for the CDR3: TGCAGTGCGACCACTAGCGGGAGGACGGATGAGCAGTTCTTC. This encodes CSATTSGRTDEQFF.

The chain couples TRBV19 to TRBJ2-6, with TRBD1 identical over 9 bases. This CDR3 contains 17 residues. J lost 0 bases, V lost 5 bases, and 5 bases had no gene match. CDR1 is LNHDA and CDR2 is SQIVND in the germline V gene (reference sequence). This CDR3 reads CASSGQGFSSGANVLTF. The CDR3 nucleotides are TGTGCCAGTAGTGGACAGGGGTTTAGCTCTGGGGCCAACGTCCTGACTTTC. Based on the CDR3 plus reference TRBV19 and TRBJ2-6, the full variable domain is DGGITQSPKYLFRKEGQNVTLSCEQNLNHDAMYWYRQDPGQGLRLIYYSQIVNDFQKGDIAEGYSVSREKKESFPLTVTSAQKNPTAFYLCASSGQGFSSGANVLTFGAGSRLTVL.

This chain uses TRBV28 with TRBJ1-2; no clear D gene. CDR1 is MDHEN and CDR2 is SYDVKM in the germline V gene. The V gene lost 11 bases and the J gene lost 3 bases, with 19 bases spanning the gap. The CDR3 runs to 14 residues. The CDR3 loop is CAVGGRTFYYGYTF. The CDR3 coding sequence is TGTGCCGTCGGCGGGAGAACCTTTTACTATGGCTACACCTTC.

This clonotype was picked up a small number of times. This sequence joins TRBV24-1 and TRBJ2-5; weak D call: TRBD1 (6 bases). The CDR3 contains 15 residues. V lost 3 bases and J lost 4, with 14 bases in between. Germline CDR1 KGHDR, CDR2 SFDVKD. CDR3 residues: CATSDIPAGVETQYF. The CDR3 DNA reads as TGTGCCACCAGTGATATCCCGGCAGGGGTAGAGACCCAGTACTTC.